This T cell receptor beta chain was sequenced during a study of CD8+ T cells in alopecia areata. This clone was seen more than once but under ten times. cDNA prepared by RNA extraction and subsequent reverse transcription served as the template for sequencing. Clones were sequenced by immunoSEQ multiplex PCR, and TCRdb holds only the in-frame ones, with some missing. The data show 220,000 or so clones, 50% to 60% seen once. Germline CDR1 reads SGDLS; CDR2 reads YYNGEE. The CDR3 runs 14 residues. Trimming took off 4 bases at V and 4 bases at J, with 13 bases between the two ends. The chain has TRBV9 and TRBJ2-3, with D perhaps TRBD1 or TRBD2 (5 bases each). The specimen comprised CD4+ T cells sorted from blood, sampled at week 0. This clonotype was sampled from a human donor with alopecia areata. Here the CDR3 reads CASSPPGRADTQYF. The CDR3 coding sequence is TGTGCCAGCAGCCCGCCGGGACGGGCAGATACGCAGTATTTT.